A single sample is the source of the 15 T cell receptor beta chains below, sequenced in a study of blood T cell repertoires in COVID-19. Measured with immunoSEQ multiplex PCR; TCRdb has only the in-frame clones, and not every one. The sample gives roughly 67,000 clones, about nine tenths of which show up once; about 4.3% is in the top ten. Specimen: peripheral blood. The receptors were sampled from a man between 50 and 59 years old with active COVID-19.

CDR3 amino acids: CASRRTGDYGYTF. The CDR3 nucleotides are TGTGCCAGCAGAAGGACAGGCGACTATGGCTACACCTTC. The chain links TRBV27 to TRBJ1-2; 7 bases are a match to TRBD1. V lost 6 bases, J lost 3 bases, and 4 bases stayed unmatched. The CDR3 spans 13 residues. Germline V gene lookup returns CDR1 MNHEY and CDR2 SMNVEV (reference sequence).

The chain is built from TRBV24-1 and TRBJ2-1; perhaps TRBD2 as D (6 bases). The V and J ends lost 6 bases and 11 bases respectively, with 16 bases between them. Looked up from germline, CDR1 is KGHDR and CDR2 is SFDVKD. This CDR3 is built from 13 residues. As DNA, the CDR3 is TGTGCCACCAGTTATAGCGGAGCCCGCCAGCAGTTCTTC. Protein sequence: CATSYSGARQQFF.

V usage is TRBV5-6 and J usage is TRBJ2-7; 7 nucleotides agree with TRBD2. This CDR3 has 14 residues. Germline CDR1 SGHDT, CDR2 YYEEEE. The V and J ends lost 1 base and 5 bases, in that order; junction bases with no gene match: 6. The CDR3 here is CASSLTLAEDEQYF. CDR3 in DNA: TGTGCCAGCAGCTTGACTCTAGCGGAGGACGAGCAGTACTTC.

The rearrangement links TRBV4-1 to TRBJ1-6, with 10 bases lining up with TRBD1. The length of the CDR3 is 16 residues. Germline V lookup: CDR1 MGHRA, CDR2 YSYEKL. V shed 3 bases, J shed 4 bases, and the junction held 3 bases outside the gene matches. CDR3 sequence reads: CASSQGQGLYNSPLHF. The CDR3 DNA is TGCGCCAGCAGCCAGGGACAGGGGCTTTATAATTCACCCCTCCACTTT.

The V call is TRBV12-3 or TRBV12-4, the J call TRBJ1-5; D unresolved. The CDR3 consists of 13 residues. Trimming cost V 6 bases and J 0 bases, with 6 bases left between them. The CDR3 DNA is TGTGCCAGCAGCACAGCTAGCAATCAGCCCCAGCATTTT. This encodes CASSTASNQPQHF.

This clone was found once. This chain links TRBV6-5 with TRBJ2-7; D may be TRBD1 (5 bases). CDR3 length: 12 residues. V dropped 6 bases and J dropped 1 base, with 7 bases sitting between them. Germline V lookup: CDR1 MNHEY, CDR2 SVGAGI. CDR3 loop: CASRDKSYEQYF. The CDR3 DNA follows: TGTGCCAGCAGGGACAAGTCCTACGAGCAGTACTTC.

The J gene is TRBJ1-6, the V gene TRBV4-1; possible D gene TRBD1, 6 bases. Per the germline V gene, CDR1 is MGHRA and CDR2 is YSYEKL. Trimming left V 3 bases short and J 9 bases short, with 18 bases between. The CDR3 is made up of 16 amino acids. The CDR3 sequence is CASSHIDRLPISPLHF. The CDR3 bases are TGCGCCAGCAGCCACATAGACAGGCTTCCCATTTCACCCCTCCACTTT.

In DNA, the CDR3 is TGTGCCAGCAGGGGGGCTACGCAGTATTTT. The encoded protein is CASRGATQYF. The chain uses TRBV2 and TRBJ2-3; tentative D call: TRBD1 (6 bases). Germline values: CDR1 SNHLY, CDR2 FYNNEI. Trimming removed 6 bases at V and 8 bases at J, with 6 bases between. The CDR3 is 10 residues long.

In nucleotides, the CDR3 is TGTGCCAGTAGTGTTGGGGGACAGGGTACCTCTAACGGGTACGAGCAGTACTTC. Encoded protein: CASSVGGQGTSNGYEQYF. The rearrangement joins TRBV19 to TRBJ2-7; 9 nucleotides line up with TRBD1. This CDR3 contains 18 residues. V shed 5 bases and J 4 bases; nucleotides not matched to a gene: 18. Germline V gives CDR1 LNHDA, CDR2 SQIVND (reference sequence).

DNA of the CDR3: TGTGCCGCCTCCCAGGGGGTTGAAGCTTTCTTT. The encoded protein is CAASQGVEAFF. V usage is TRBV9 and J usage is TRBJ1-1; 7 bases line up with TRBD1. Germline V gives CDR1 SGDLS, CDR2 YYNGEE. V dropped 10 bases and J dropped 7; count of bases not matched to a gene: 7. The CDR3 is 11 amino acids.

The chain couples TRBV9 to TRBJ2-7; D is unresolved. V was clipped by 3 bases and J by 3 bases, with 13 bases between them. Germline V gives CDR1 SGDLS, CDR2 YYNGEE. The CDR3 is made up of 14 amino acids. The CDR3 nucleotides read TGTGCCAGCAGCGCCGCGGTAGGTAACTACGAGCAGTACTTC. Its protein is CASSAAVGNYEQYF.

This sequence joins TRBV28 and TRBJ2-1, with 10 nucleotides matching TRBD2. The junction had 13 bases not matched to a gene; V was cut back by 5 bases and J by 6 bases. The CDR3 has 17 amino acids. Germline assignment: CDR1 MDHEN and CDR2 SYDVKM. The CDR3 DNA is TGTGCCAGCAGTCCCTTCAAAGGCCAGCGGGAGGGCAATGAGCAGTTCTTC. It specifies CASSPFKGQREGNEQFF.

The V gene is TRBV6-5, the J gene TRBJ2-2; D is unresolved. Per germline, CDR1 MNHEY and CDR2 SVGAGI. The CDR3 loop spans 15 amino acids. Trimming shortened V by 10 bases and J by 1 base, and 16 bases separated the two germline ends. CDR3 in amino acids: CATTRSRGNTGELFF. As DNA, the CDR3 is TGTGCCACCACGCGGTCCAGAGGGAACACCGGGGAGCTGTTTTTT.

The chain joins TRBV30 to TRBJ1-6; D is possibly TRBD1 (6 bases). This CDR3 has 14 amino acids. Germline-derived CDR1 and CDR2 are GTSNPN and SVGIG (reference sequence). The germline V and J ends were trimmed by 5 bases and 9 bases, with 17 bases remaining between them. The CDR3 region has the DNA TGTGCCTGGGGGGATGGGTTCAGGGGTTCACCCCTCCACTTT. Encoded protein: CAWGDGFRGSPLHF.

CDR3 nucleotides: TGTGCCTCCTCTCACAGGGAAGGCTACCTCTCTGGAAACACCATATATTTT. Its protein is CASSHREGYLSGNTIYF. V and J are TRBV30 and TRBJ1-3; a possible D gene is TRBD1 (6 bases). The CDR3 has 17 residues. Per the germline V gene, CDR1 is GTSNPN and CDR2 is SVGIG (reference sequence). The V gene lost 7 bases and the J gene lost 0 bases, with 22 bases spanning the gap.